Given below is one TCR beta chain in context. One junction end disagrees with the germline gene, perhaps due to a read error. TCRdb fed the RT-PCR reads into MiXCR, producing one record per CDR3 protein. The table lists hundreds of thousands of distinct CDR3 sequences, 21% of them singletons. These data come from a study of response to subunit inactivated influenza vaccine. The germline CDR1 and CDR2 sequences are LNHDA and SQIVND (reference sequence). This CDR3 comprises 16 residues. The specimen was PBMCs from blood, collected 21 months after vaccination. The clonotype was recovered from a man aged 50-75 years who received an inactivated influenza vaccine. J is TRBJ1-6 and V is TRBV19; D is ambiguous. In nucleotides, the CDR3 is TGTGCCAGTAGCCGGATTTTGGCAGAGAGTAATTCACCCCACCACTTT. This gives the protein CASSRILAESNSPHHF. Full variable domain (rest looked up from reference TRBV19 and TRBJ1-6): DGGITQSPKYLFRKEGQNVTLSCEQNLNHDAMYWYRQDPGQGLRLIYYSQIVNDFQKGDIAEGYSVSREKKESFPLTVTSAQKNPTAFYLCASSRILAESNSPHHFGNGTRLTVT.